This is a list of T cell receptor beta chains from one sample in a study of OX40 agonist ivuxolimab in advanced cancers. Clones were read by immunoSEQ multiplex PCR, and TCRdb kept only the in-frame ones, dropping some. The table has 20,000 to 25,000 clones, approximately 84% seen once. Specimen: CD4+ or CD8+ T cells sorted from blood, collected in a trial of the OX40 agonist ivuxolimab. All receptors derive from an adult with an advanced solid tumor such as melanoma, head and neck, liver or kidney cancer. Each CDR3 is given with its conserved first and last residue. A D gene is named only where the DNA matches it firmly. The listing skips clone size in some rows; elsewhere it reads once, few, many or a size class.

TRBV27	NA	TRBJ2-7	TRBD1	TGTGCCAGCAGTCTCGGACAGGGAACCTACGAGCAGTACTTC	CASSLGQGTYEQYF
TRBV15	NA	TRBJ1-1	NA	TGTGCCACCAGCAGCAGGGTGAACACTGAAGCTTTCTTT	CATSSRVNTEAFF
TRBV2	once	TRBJ2-4	NA	TGTGCCAGCAGTGGACCCCAGGGTGTGGCAGGAAACATTCAGTACTTC	CASSGPQGVAGNIQYF
TRBV28	NA	TRBJ1-1	NA	TGTGCCAGCAGTTTATCAGGGATCCGTGGGACTGAAGCTTTCTTT	CASSLSGIRGTEAFF
TRBV28	NA	TRBJ2-1	NA	TGTGCCAGCGACAACGGACGATTCCTTCAAAGGAAGTTCTTC	CASDNGRFLQRKFF
TRBV5-8	NA	TRBJ2-7	NA	TGTGCCAGCAGATTAGCGTCCTACGAGCAGTACTTC	CASRLASYEQYF
TRBV30	once	TRBJ2-7	NA	TGTGCCTGGAGTGTAAGGGGGAACGAGCAGTACTTC	CAWSVRGNEQYF
TRBV9	NA	TRBJ2-1	TRBD2	TGTGCCAGCAGCAAAGGAGGTACTGGGGAGGGTGAGCAGTTCTTC	CASSKGGTGEGEQFF
TRBV7-6	few	TRBJ2-7	NA	TGTGCCAGCAGCTTAAGCCAAACCTACGAGCAGTACTTC	CASSLSQTYEQYF
TRBV28	NA	TRBJ2-1	NA	TGTGCCAGCAGTCACCCGGGACCGAGCTCCTACAATGAGCAGTTCTTC	CASSHPGPSSYNEQFF
TRBV9	NA	TRBJ2-5	TRBD2	TGTGCCAGCAGCTTTGCTAGCGGGGGGGCCGTGGAGACCCAGTACTTC	CASSFASGGAVETQYF
TRBV15	NA	TRBJ1-2	NA	TGTGCCACCAGCAGAGGGGAGGGCTATGGCTACACCTTC	CATSRGEGYGYTF